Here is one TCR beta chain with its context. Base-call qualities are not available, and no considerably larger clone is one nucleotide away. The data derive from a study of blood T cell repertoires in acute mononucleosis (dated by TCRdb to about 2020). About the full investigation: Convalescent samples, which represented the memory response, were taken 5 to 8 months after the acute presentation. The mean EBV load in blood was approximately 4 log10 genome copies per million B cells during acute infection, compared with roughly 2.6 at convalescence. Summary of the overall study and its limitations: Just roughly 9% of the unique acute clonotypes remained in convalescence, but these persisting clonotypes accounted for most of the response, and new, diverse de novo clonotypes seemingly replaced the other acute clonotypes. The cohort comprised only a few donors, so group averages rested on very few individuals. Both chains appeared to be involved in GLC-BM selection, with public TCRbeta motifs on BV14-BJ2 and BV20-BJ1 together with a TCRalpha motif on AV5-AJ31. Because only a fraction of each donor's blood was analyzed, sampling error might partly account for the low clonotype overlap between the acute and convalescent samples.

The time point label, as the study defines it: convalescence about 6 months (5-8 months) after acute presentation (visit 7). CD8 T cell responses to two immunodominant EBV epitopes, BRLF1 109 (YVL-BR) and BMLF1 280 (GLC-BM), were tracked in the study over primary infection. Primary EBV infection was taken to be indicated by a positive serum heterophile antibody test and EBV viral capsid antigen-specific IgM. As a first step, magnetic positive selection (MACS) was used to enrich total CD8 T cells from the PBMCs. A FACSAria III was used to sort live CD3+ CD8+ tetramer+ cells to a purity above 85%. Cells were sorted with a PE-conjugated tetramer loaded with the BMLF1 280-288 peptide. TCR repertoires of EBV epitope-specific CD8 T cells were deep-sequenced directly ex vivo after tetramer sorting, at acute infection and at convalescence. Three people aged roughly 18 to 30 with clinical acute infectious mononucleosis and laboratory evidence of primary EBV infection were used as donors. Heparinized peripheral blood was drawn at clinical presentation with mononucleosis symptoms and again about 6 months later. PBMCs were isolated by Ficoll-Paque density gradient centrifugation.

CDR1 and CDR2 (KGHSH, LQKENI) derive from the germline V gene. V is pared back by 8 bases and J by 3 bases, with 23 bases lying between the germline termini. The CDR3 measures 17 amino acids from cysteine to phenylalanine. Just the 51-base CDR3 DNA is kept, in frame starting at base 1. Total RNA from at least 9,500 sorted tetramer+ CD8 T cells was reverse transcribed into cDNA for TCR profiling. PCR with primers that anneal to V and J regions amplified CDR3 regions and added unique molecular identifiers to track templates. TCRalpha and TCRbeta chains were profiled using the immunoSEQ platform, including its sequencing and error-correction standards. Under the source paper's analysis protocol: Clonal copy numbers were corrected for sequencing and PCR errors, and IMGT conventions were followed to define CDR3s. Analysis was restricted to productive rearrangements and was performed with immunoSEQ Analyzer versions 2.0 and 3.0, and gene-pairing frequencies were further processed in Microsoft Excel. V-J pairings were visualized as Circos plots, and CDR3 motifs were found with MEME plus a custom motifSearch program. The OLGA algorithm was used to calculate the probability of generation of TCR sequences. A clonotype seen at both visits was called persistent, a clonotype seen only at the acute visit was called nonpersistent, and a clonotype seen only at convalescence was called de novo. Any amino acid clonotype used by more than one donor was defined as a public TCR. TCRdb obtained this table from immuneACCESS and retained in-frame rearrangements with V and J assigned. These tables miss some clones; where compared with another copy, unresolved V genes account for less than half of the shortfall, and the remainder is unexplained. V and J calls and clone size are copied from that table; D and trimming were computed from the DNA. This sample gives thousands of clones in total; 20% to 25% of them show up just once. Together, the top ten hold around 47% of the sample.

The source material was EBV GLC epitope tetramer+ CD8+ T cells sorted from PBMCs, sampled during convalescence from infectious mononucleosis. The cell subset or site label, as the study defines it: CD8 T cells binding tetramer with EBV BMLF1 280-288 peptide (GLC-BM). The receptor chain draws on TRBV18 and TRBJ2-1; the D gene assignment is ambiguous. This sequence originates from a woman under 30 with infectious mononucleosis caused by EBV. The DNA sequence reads TGTGCCAGCAGTTTATCCCCGCCATGGTGGGGCTACAATGAGCAGTTCTTC. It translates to CASSLSPPWWGYNEQFF.